These 27 T cell receptor beta chains came from one sample sequenced in a study of PD-1 blockade in classical Hodgkin lymphoma. Produced via immunoSEQ multiplex PCR; TCRdb's table is partial and in-frame only. The sample lists about 99,000 clones; roughly 80% were seen once. Patients all relapsed after autologous stem cell transplantation, and there was variation in brentuximab vedotin exposure. Sample: peripheral blood mononuclear cells (PBMCs), taken before the second cycle of nivolumab. The receptors were gathered from a human donor with classical Hodgkin lymphoma.

This clone was observed a handful of times. The chain carries TRBV9 and TRBJ2-7, with a tentative D call TRBD2 (8 bases). V lost 0 bases to trimming and J lost 6 bases, with 19 bases between them. This CDR3 contains 16 residues. Germline assignment: CDR1 SGDLS and CDR2 YYNGEE. The CDR3 sequence is CASSVGLAGSGGEQYF. CDR3 in DNA: TGTGCCAGCAGCGTAGGCCTAGCGGGTTCAGGGGGCGAGCAGTACTTC.

The J gene is TRBJ2-1, the V gene TRBV9, with D possibly matching TRBD2 (5 bases). The CDR3 contains 15 residues. The germline V and J ends were trimmed by 3 bases and 0 bases, with 10 bases remaining between them. CDR1 and CDR2 (germline): SGDLS, YYNGEE. The CDR3 DNA sequence: TGTGCCAGCAGCGGGACTTCGAGCTCCTACAATGAGCAGTTCTTC. As protein: CASSGTSSSYNEQFF. Filled out from reference TRBV9 and TRBJ2-1, the complete variable domain reads DSGVTQTPKHLITATGQRVTLRCSPRSGDLSVYWYQQSLDQGLQFLIQYYNGEERAKGNILERFSAQQFPDLHSELNLSSLELGDSALYFCASSGTSSSYNEQFFGPGTRLTVL.

V is TRBV5-6 and J is TRBJ2-1, with TRBD2 identical over 8 bases. Trimming took 1 base from V and 9 from J; bases not matched to a gene: 9. This CDR3 has 15 amino acids. In germline, CDR1 is SGHDT, CDR2 YYEEEE. CDR3 in amino acids: CASSLTSGSPGEQFF. CDR3 in DNA: TGTGCCAGCAGCTTGACCAGCGGGAGCCCCGGTGAGCAGTTCTTC.

V gene TRBV7-9 combines with J gene TRBJ1-1, with 9 nucleotides matching TRBD1. The germline CDR1 and CDR2 sequences are SEHNR and FQNEAQ (reference sequence). The CDR3 totals 16 residues. Germline trimming cut 4 bases from V and 3 bases from J; bases unmatched to any gene: 9. CDR3 nucleotide sequence: TGTGCCAGCAGCTCGGCCGGGACAGGGAGGGACACTGAAGCTTTCTTT. Amino acids: CASSSAGTGRDTEAFF.

CDR3 region: CASSLGGGNYGYTF. The CDR3 nucleotides are TGTGCCAGCAGCTTAGGGGGCGGTAACTATGGCTACACCTTC. V and J are TRBV7-6 and TRBJ1-2; TRBD1 might be the D (5 bases). With 1 base removed from V and 1 base from J, the gap between germline ends came to 7 bases. Germline V gene sequence: CDR1 SGHVS, CDR2 FNYEAQ. This CDR3 is built from 14 residues.

This sequence joins TRBV6-6 and TRBJ1-1; D perhaps matches TRBD1 (6 bases). Germline V gene data show CDR1 as MNHNY and CDR2 as SVGAGI (reference sequence). The V end was cut by 2 bases, the J end by 6 bases, with 13 bases between. The CDR3 extends over 14 amino acids. CDR3 coding DNA: TGTGCCAGCAGTTACGGGGGCCGGGGCTCTGAAGCTTTCTTT. This codes for CASSYGGRGSEAFF.

The chain recombines TRBV28 with TRBJ2-7; D is possibly TRBD1 or TRBD2 (5 bases each). There are 12 residues in the CDR3. Per the germline V gene, CDR1 is MDHEN and CDR2 is SYDVKM. The V gene lost 8 bases and the J gene lost 0 bases, with 8 bases spanning the gap. CDR3: CASRDPSYEQYF. For the CDR3, the DNA is TGTGCCAGCCGGGACCCCTCCTACGAGCAGTACTTC.

The chain recombines TRBV5-6 with TRBJ1-6, with a weak D call TRBD1 (6 bases). The CDR3 is 14 residues long. With 1 base removed from V and 6 bases from J, the gap between germline ends came to 8 bases. CDR1 and CDR2 from the germline V gene are SGHDT and YYEEEE. The CDR3 protein is CASSLRQVNSPLHF. The CDR3 DNA follows: TGTGCCAGCAGCTTGAGACAGGTTAATTCACCCCTCCACTTT.

This clone came up once. This chain uses TRBV11-2 with TRBJ2-3; D tentatively fits TRBD1 or TRBD2 (5 bases each). The ends were cut back, 5 bases at V and 2 bases at J, with 20 bases in the middle. CDR3 length equals 17 residues. Germline V gives CDR1 SGHAT, CDR2 FQNNGV. CDR3 sequence (DNA): TGTGCCAGCAGCCCCCGCCGCCAGGGAGATCCCACAGATACGCAGTATTTT. It codes for CASSPRRQGDPTDTQYF.

The chain combines TRBV7-9 with TRBJ2-5; TRBD1 matches at 7 bases. Germline CDR1 and CDR2: SEHNR and FQNEAQ (reference sequence). Losses at the gene ends were 5 bases for V and 5 bases for J; bases not matched to a gene: 11. This CDR3 region has 15 residues. For the CDR3, the DNA is TGTGCCAGCAGCAACCGACAGGGAAAATCGGAGACCCAGTACTTC. Translating it yields CASSNRQGKSETQYF. The whole variable domain, filled in from reference TRBV7-9 and TRBJ2-5, reads DTGVSQNPRHKITKRGQNVTFRCDPISEHNRLYWYRQTLGQGPEFLTYFQNEAQLEKSRLLSDRFSAERPKGSFSTLEIQRTEQGDSAMYLCASSNRQGKSETQYFGPGTRLLVL.

This CDR3 is CASSGGLVPYEQYF. CDR3 sequence (DNA): TGTGCCAGCAGTGGTGGTCTAGTGCCTTACGAGCAGTACTTC. This sequence joins TRBV2 and TRBJ2-7; D not resolved. This CDR3 region has 14 residues. V shed 4 bases and J shed 4 bases, with 14 bases lying between them. In germline, CDR1 is SNHLY, CDR2 FYNNEI.

This chain uses TRBV6-5 with TRBJ1-1; a weak D match, TRBD1 (6 bases). The V gene lost 6 bases and the J gene lost 11 bases, with 19 bases spanning the gap. This CDR3 has 13 amino acids. Germline-derived CDR1 and CDR2 are MNHEY and SVGAGI. The CDR3 DNA reads as TGTGCCAGCAGAGGGGGGGACTCTCACGACGCTTTCTTT. It is translated as CASRGGDSHDAFF.

The chain joins TRBV21-1 to TRBJ1-5; the table's D call, TRBD1, was not checked against the DNA. TRBV21-1 is flagged as a pseudogene. The CDR3 has 16 residues. The CDR3 DNA sequence: TGTGCCAGCAGCACCGGTGGACAGGGGCGAAATCAGCCCCAGCATTTT. Amino acid sequence: CASSTGGQGRNQPQHF.

The genes are TRBV6-5 and TRBJ1-1, with TRBD1 matching over 7 bases. CDR1 MNHEY and CDR2 SVGAGI come from the germline V gene. The length of the CDR3 is 15 residues. Trimming at V came to 0 bases and at J to 4 bases, leaving 5 bases not matched to a gene. The CDR3 protein is CASSYSPTGTTEAFF. For the CDR3, the DNA is TGTGCCAGCAGTTACTCCCCGACAGGGACCACTGAAGCTTTCTTT.

The chain recombines TRBV13 with TRBJ1-1, with D unclear. This CDR3 region has 15 residues. Per germline, CDR1 PRHDT and CDR2 FYEKMQ (reference sequence). V dropped 5 bases and J dropped 9 bases, with 22 bases sitting between them. The CDR3 loop reads CASSPVGRGASKAFF. In nucleotides, the CDR3 is TGTGCCAGCAGCCCCGTAGGCCGGGGAGCAAGCAAAGCTTTCTTT. Variable domain in full (rest from reference TRBV13 and TRBJ1-1): AAGVIQSPRHLIKEKRETATLKCYPIPRHDTVYWYQQGPGQDPQFLISFYEKMQSDKGSIPDRFSAQQFSDYHSELNMSSLELGDSALYFCASSPVGRGASKAFFGQGTRLTVV.

This clone was observed a handful of times. The chain joins TRBV15 to TRBJ1-4, with a tentative D call TRBD1 (5 bases). Germline CDR1 is LNHNV and CDR2 is YYDKDF (reference sequence). This CDR3 region has 17 residues. V gave up 1 base and J gave up 2 bases, with 14 bases separating them. This CDR3 is CATSRVGVGETNEKLFF. The CDR3, as DNA: TGTGCCACCAGCAGAGTAGGGGTTGGGGAGACTAATGAAAAACTGTTTTTT.

This chain connects TRBV28 to TRBJ2-6, with D unclear. Deletions cut 3 bases from V and 0 bases from J, with 6 bases between. In germline, CDR1 is MDHEN, CDR2 SYDVKM. The CDR3 has 15 residues. The CDR3 DNA reads as TGTGCCAGCAGTTTCGGGCACTCTGGGGCCAACGTCCTGACTTTC. Translation gives CASSFGHSGANVLTF.

The chain combines TRBV2 with TRBJ2-7; 9 nucleotides line up with TRBD1. V shed 8 bases, J shed 0 bases, and the junction held 5 bases outside the gene matches. The CDR3 is made up of 14 amino acids. The germline CDR1 and CDR2 sequences are SNHLY and FYNNEI. The CDR3 bases are TGTGCCAGCCAGGGACAGGGAAGCTCCTACGAGCAGTACTTC. Its translation is CASQGQGSSYEQYF.

This clone was observed a handful of times. The chain couples TRBV7-2 to TRBJ2-4; TRBD2 matches at 10 bases. Per the germline V gene, CDR1 is SGHTA and CDR2 is FQGNSA. V lost 2 bases and J lost 0; bases outside the gene matches: 4. The CDR3 has 17 amino acids. CDR3 in amino acids: CASSLLAGALAKNIQYF. CDR3 DNA: TGTGCCAGCAGCTTACTAGCGGGGGCTCTAGCCAAAAACATTCAGTACTTC. The variable domain in full, with the rest retrieved from reference TRBV7-2 and TRBJ2-4, is GAGVSQSPSNKVTEKGKDVELRCDPISGHTALYWYRQSLGQGLEFLIYFQGNSAPDKSGLPSDRFSAERTGGSVSTLTIQRTQQEDSAVYLCASSLLAGALAKNIQYFGAGTRLSVL.

This sequence joins TRBV10-3 and TRBJ2-1, with 15 bases that match TRBD2. This CDR3 region has 16 residues. V gave up 5 bases and J gave up 7 bases; unmatched junction bases: 6. The V gene's germline CDR1 is ENHRY and CDR2 SYGVKD. This CDR3 is CAISPRGLAGGNEQFF. CDR3 bases: TGTGCCATCAGTCCTAGAGGACTAGCGGGAGGGAATGAGCAGTTCTTC.

This rearrangement joins TRBV5-1 to TRBJ2-2; 8 positions agree with TRBD2. Germline V CDR1 and CDR2: SGHRS, YFSETQ. The CDR3 has 20 amino acids. V lost 3 bases, J lost 2 bases, and 18 bases stayed unmatched. In DNA, the CDR3 is TGCGCCAGCAGCTCCTCGGGGGGGGCGAGGGGACCAGTAAACACCGGGGAGCTGTTTTTT. As protein: CASSSSGGARGPVNTGELFF. The full variable domain, its missing parts supplied by reference TRBV5-1 and TRBJ2-2, is KAGVTQTPRYLIKTRGQQVTLSCSPISGHRSVSWYQQTPGQGLQFLFEYFSETQRNKGNFPGRFSGRQFSNSRSEMNVSTLELGDSALYLCASSSSGGARGPVNTGELFFGEGSRLTVL.

This clone has just a few counts. This sequence joins TRBV19 and TRBJ2-1; D is unresolved. V dropped 7 bases and J dropped 0 bases, with 4 bases sitting between them. This CDR3 has 12 residues. The germline CDR1 and CDR2 sequences are LNHDA and SQIVND (reference sequence). CDR3 loop: CASTDSYNEQFF. The CDR3, as DNA: TGTGCCAGTACGGACTCCTACAATGAGCAGTTCTTC.

The chain couples TRBV15 to TRBJ1-5; possible D gene TRBD1, 5 bases. The V gene's germline CDR1 is LNHNV and CDR2 YYDKDF (reference sequence). V lost 0 bases, J lost 8 bases, and 14 bases lay in between. The CDR3 is 15 amino acids. The DNA for the CDR3 is TGTGCCACCAGCAGAGATCCCGGGGGATGGGAGCCCCAGCATTTT. As protein: CATSRDPGGWEPQHF.

This clone was picked up a small number of times. V is TRBV5-4 and J is TRBJ1-1, with D unclear. Trimming stripped 0 bases from V and 9 bases from J, with 9 bases between. Germline V gene sequence: CDR1 SGHNT, CDR2 YYREEE (reference sequence). There are 12 residues in the CDR3. CDR3 sequence reads: CASSLDTGKAFF. The CDR3 DNA reads as TGTGCCAGCAGCTTGGATACGGGAAAAGCTTTCTTT.

The chain employs TRBV5-8 and TRBJ1-5, with D possibly matching TRBD1 (6 bases). Germline loops: CDR1 SGHTS, CDR2 YDEGEE. V was cut by 4 bases and J by 4 bases, with 18 bases left in between. The CDR3 spans 16 residues. As DNA, the CDR3 is TGTGCCAGCAGCCCCGGAATAGGCGGACAGAATCAGCCCCAGCATTTT. This encodes CASSPGIGGQNQPQHF.

The chain couples TRBV6-1 to TRBJ2-1; 9 bases fit TRBD2. Germline assignment: CDR1 MNHNS and CDR2 SASEGT. The CDR3 length is 18 residues. V shed 4 bases and J 0 bases; nucleotides not matched to a gene: 10. Here the CDR3 DNA reads TGTGCCAGCAGTGGAAACTTTCTAGCGGGATCCTCCTACAATGAGCAGTTCTTC. Its translation: CASSGNFLAGSSYNEQFF.

The J gene is TRBJ1-2, the V gene TRBV19; TRBD1 matches at 9 bases. V lost 4 bases, J lost 7 bases, and 7 bases stayed unmatched. This CDR3 contains 14 residues. Per germline, CDR1 LNHDA and CDR2 SQIVND (reference sequence). CDR3 residues: CASSTKQGAAGYTF. The CDR3 bases are TGTGCCAGTAGTACGAAACAGGGGGCGGCTGGCTACACCTTC.